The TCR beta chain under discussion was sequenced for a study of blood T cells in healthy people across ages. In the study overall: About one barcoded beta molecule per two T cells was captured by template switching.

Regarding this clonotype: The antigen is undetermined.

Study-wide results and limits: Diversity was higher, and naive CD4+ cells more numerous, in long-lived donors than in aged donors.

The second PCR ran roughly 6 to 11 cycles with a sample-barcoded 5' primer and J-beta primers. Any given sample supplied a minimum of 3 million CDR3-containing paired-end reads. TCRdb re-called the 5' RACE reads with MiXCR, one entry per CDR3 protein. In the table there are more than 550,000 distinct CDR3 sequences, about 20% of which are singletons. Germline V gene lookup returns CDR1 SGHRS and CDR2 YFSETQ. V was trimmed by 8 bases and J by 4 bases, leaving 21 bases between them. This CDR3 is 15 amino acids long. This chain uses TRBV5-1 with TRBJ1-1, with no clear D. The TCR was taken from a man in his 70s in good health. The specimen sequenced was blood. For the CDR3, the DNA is TGCGCCAGTAGGAGGTCTCTGGGGTCGGGCACTGAAGCTTTCTTT. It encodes CASRRSLGSGTEAFF.